The sequence of this T cell receptor (beta chain) was determined in a study of blood T cells in healthy people across ages (dated by TCRdb to 2014 to 2015). A note on the overall study: In model experiments, template switching captured roughly one uniquely barcoded TCR beta cDNA molecule for every two T cells. The donors were split into four age groups: young (average approximately 16 years), middle-aged (roughly 39), aged (over 55) and long-lived (more than 80). The study measured age-related changes in TCR beta repertoire diversity using deep sequencing normalized with unique cDNA molecular identifiers. To avoid experimental bias, donors of different ages were spread randomly across the sequencing lanes. Using the same blood draw, the study looked at two additional independent replicas of 1 million unique cDNA reads for two donors, one aged 18 to 29 and the other aged 80 or older. Here is what the overall study found, with its caveats: Compared with the aged group, the long-lived group had more naive CD4+ T cells, fewer expanded clones and increased TCR diversity, suggesting age selection. The percentage of naive T cells measured by flow cytometry correlated strongly with observed TCR beta diversity. Total diversity estimates from one million sequenced T cells were considered lower bounds and underestimates. Donor CMV infection status was unknown, potentially confounding age-related changes in expanded clonotypes. As age increased, observed TCR beta diversity per million T cells dropped in a roughly linear way, and a significant reduction was already evident by age about 40. Because profiling used bulk unsorted PBMCs, naive and antigen-experienced compartments could not be compared conclusively.

In the case of this clonotype: Its antigen remains undetermined. No much larger clone exists at a distance of one base, and base qualities are not known.

The roughly 39 donors, aged about 6 to 95 years, were systemically healthy Caucasian individuals from Russia. Each donor gave around 9.5 milliliters of peripheral blood, collected into EDTA-treated Vacutainer tubes. Ficoll-Paque density-gradient centrifugation was used to isolate PBMCs, with at least 6.5 million per sample. Trizol reagent was used to extract total RNA from the PBMCs, yielding at least 6 micrograms per sample. For every donor, an aliquot of PBMCs went through flow cytometry to measure the percentages of naive CD45RAhigh/CD27high T cells. The method was 5' RACE. Sequencing took place on an Illumina HiSeq 2500. A second roughly 6 to 12 cycle PCR used a sample-barcoded 5' primer and a J-beta primer mix. Each TCR beta cDNA molecule received a unique molecular identifier from a template-switch 5' adaptor carrying 12 random nucleotides. Each sample yielded at least 3 million CDR3-containing paired-end reads. The Mint cDNA synthesis kit, primed by a TRBC-specific oligonucleotide, was used to synthesize first-strand cDNA from all RNA. After uracil-DNA glycosylase treatment, a first 18-cycle PCR used universal primers M1SS and BC2_uni_R on all cDNA. The paper's processing steps were these. Each sample was normalized by randomly selecting 1 million high-quality reads, each carrying a distinct molecular identifier. Reads with shared molecular identifiers were discarded instead of being binned into consensus sequences. MiTCR, run with a Q25 quality threshold and the strictest error-elimination algorithm, handled CDR3 identification, clonotype clustering and error correction. A nonparametric unseen species model with Euler transformation was used to estimate lower-bound total TCR beta diversity. TCRdb's own reprocessing of the public reads used fastp at Q25 and MiXCR and kept productive beta chains. Rows are combined by CDR3 protein, so each entry shows the most common genes and DNA. The authors' filters were not applied to this entry. Counted in this sample were approximately 770,000 distinct CDR3 sequences; 58% of them appeared once. 22% of the sample belongs to the ten largest clones.

This receptor was identified in a young man in good health. Sequencing was done on a sample of blood.

In nucleotides, the sequence is TGCGCCAGCAAACGGCAGGGGGCCGCGAACTATGGCTACACCTTC. Its protein product is CASKRQGAANYGYTF. The sequence is built from TRBV5-1 and TRBJ1-2, and TRBD1 aligns with 8 junction nucleotides. At the junction V is shortened by 6 bases and J by 2 bases; bases outside the gene matches: 9. CDR1 and CDR2, looked up from the germline V gene, are SGHRS and YFSETQ. The CDR3 starts with the cysteine, ends with the phenylalanine, and has 15 residues. CDR3 DNA only is kept here, 45 bases in frame from base 1.